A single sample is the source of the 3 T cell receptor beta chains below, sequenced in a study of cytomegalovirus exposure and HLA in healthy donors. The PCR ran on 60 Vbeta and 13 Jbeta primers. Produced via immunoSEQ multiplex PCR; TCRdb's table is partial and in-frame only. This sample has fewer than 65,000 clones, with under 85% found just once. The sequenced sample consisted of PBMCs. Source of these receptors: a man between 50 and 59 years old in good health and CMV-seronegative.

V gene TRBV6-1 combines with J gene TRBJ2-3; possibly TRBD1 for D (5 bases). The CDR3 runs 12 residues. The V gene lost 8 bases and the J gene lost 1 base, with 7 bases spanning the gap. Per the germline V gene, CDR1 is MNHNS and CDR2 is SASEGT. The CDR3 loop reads CASDRGTDTQYF. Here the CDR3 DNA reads TGTGCCAGCGACAGAGGCACAGATACGCAGTATTTT.

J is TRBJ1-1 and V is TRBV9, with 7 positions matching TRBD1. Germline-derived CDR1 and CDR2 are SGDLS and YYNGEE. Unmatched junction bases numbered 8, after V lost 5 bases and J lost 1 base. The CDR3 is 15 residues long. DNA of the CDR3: TGTGCCAGCAGTAGTACAGGGGCGGCGAACACTGAAGCTTTCTTT. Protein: CASSSTGAANTEAFF.

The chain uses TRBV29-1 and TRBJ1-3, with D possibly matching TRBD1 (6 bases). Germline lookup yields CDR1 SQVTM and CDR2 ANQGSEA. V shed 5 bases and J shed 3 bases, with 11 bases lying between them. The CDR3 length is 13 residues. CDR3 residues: CSVWTDHGNTIYF. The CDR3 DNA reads TGCAGCGTTTGGACAGACCATGGAAACACCATATATTTT.